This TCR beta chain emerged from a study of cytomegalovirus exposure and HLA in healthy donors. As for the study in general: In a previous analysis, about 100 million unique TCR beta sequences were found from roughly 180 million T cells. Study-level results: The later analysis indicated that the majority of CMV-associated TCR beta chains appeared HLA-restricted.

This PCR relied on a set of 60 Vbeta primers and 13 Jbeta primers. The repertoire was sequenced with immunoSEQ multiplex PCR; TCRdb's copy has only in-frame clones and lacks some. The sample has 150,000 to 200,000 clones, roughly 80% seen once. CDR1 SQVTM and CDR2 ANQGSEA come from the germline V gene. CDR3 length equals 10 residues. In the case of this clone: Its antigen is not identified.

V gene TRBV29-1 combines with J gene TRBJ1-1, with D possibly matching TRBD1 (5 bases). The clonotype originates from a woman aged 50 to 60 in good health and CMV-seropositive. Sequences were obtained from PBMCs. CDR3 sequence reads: CRSGGIEAFF. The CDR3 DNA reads TGCAGGTCGGGGGGGATTGAAGCTTTCTTT.